This T cell receptor beta chain came from a study of blood T cell repertoires in COVID-19. Study overall: Specimens from acute and convalescent COVID-19 originated in the United States, Italy and Spain.

Generated by immunoSEQ multiplex PCR, the TCRdb table keeps only in-frame clones and is missing some. Counted here are about 100,000 clones, approximately 88% occurring once; the ten biggest clones make up about 2.2%. The CDR3 contains 15 residues. The germline V gene encodes CDR1 SNHLY and CDR2 FYNNEI. V lost 6 bases and J lost 6; bases outside the gene matches: 9. The sample comprised peripheral blood. The clonotype comes from a human donor in a cohort sampled during active COVID-19. The genes are TRBV2 and TRBJ1-5, with TRBD1 matching 9 bases. CDR3 coding DNA: TGTGCCAGCAGAATAACAGGGGGCGCGGGTCAGCCCCAGCATTTT. Its protein product is CASRITGGAGQPQHF.